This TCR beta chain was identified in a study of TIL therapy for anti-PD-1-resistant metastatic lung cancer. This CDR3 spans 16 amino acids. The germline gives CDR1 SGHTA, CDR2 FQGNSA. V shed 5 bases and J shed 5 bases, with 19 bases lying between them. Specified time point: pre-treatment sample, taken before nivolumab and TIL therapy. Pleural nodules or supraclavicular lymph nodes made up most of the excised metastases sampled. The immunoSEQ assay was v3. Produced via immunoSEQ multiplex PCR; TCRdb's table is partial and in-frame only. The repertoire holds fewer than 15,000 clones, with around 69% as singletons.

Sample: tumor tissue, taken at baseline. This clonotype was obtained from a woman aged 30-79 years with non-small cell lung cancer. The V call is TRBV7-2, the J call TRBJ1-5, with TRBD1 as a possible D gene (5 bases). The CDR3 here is CASSHVGDWSDQPQHF. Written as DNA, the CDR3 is TGTGCCAGCAGCCACGTGGGGGATTGGTCCGATCAGCCCCAGCATTTT.